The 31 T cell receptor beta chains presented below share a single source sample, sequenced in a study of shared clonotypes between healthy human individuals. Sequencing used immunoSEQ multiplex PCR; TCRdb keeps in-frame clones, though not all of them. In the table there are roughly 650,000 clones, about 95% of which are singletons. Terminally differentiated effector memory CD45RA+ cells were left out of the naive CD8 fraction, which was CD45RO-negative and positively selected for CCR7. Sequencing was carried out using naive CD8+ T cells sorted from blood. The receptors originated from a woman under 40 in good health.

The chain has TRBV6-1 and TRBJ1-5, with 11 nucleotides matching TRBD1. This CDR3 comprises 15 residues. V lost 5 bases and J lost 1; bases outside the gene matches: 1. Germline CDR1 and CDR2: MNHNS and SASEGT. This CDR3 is CASSWDRGSNQPQHF. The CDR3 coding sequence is TGTGCCAGCAGTTGGGACAGGGGGAGCAATCAGCCCCAGCATTTT.

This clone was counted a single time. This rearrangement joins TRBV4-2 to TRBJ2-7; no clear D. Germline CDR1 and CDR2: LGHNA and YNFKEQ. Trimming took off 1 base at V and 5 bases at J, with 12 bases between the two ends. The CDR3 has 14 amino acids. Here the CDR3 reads CASSQGLYADEQYF. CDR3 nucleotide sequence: TGTGCCAGCAGCCAAGGTCTTTATGCGGACGAGCAGTACTTC.

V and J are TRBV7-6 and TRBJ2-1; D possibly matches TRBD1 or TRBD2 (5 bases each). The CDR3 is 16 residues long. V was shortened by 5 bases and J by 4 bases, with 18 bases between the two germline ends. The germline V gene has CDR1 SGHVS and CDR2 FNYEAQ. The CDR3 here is CASSPSVDTGYNEQFF. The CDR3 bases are TGTGCCAGCAGCCCCTCTGTGGACACGGGATACAATGAGCAGTTCTTC.

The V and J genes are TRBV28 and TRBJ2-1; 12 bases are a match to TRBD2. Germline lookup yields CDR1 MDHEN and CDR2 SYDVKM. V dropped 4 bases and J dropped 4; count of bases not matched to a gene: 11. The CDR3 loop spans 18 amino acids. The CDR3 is CASSSLGETSGGYNEQFF. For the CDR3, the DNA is TGTGCCAGCAGTTCCCTCGGAGAGACTAGCGGGGGATACAATGAGCAGTTCTTC.

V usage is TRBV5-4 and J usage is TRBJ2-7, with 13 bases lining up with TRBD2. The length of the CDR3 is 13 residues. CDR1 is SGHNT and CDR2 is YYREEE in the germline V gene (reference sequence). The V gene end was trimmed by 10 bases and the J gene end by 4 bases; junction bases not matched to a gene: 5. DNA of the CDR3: TGTGCCCTCAGGACTAGCGGGAGTTACGAGCAGTACTTC. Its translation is CALRTSGSYEQYF.

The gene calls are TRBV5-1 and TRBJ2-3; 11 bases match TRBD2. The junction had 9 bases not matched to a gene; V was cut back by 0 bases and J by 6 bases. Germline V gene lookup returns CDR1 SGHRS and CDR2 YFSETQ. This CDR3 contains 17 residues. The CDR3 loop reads CASSLDRSGRAEDTQYF. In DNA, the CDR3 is TGCGCCAGCAGCTTGGACCGTAGCGGGAGGGCCGAGGATACGCAGTATTTT.

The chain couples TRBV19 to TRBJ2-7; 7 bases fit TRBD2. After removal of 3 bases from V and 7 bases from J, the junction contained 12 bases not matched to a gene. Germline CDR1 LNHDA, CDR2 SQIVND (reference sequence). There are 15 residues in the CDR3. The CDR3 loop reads CASSMGAGPREEQYF. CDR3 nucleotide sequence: TGTGCCAGTAGTATGGGAGCGGGGCCTAGGGAAGAGCAGTACTTC.

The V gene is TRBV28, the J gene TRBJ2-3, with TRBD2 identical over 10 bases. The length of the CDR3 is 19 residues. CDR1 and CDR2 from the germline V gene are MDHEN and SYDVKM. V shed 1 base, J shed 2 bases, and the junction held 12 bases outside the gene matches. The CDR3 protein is CASSLLLGLAGAHTDTQYF. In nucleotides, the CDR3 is TGTGCCAGCAGTTTATTATTAGGGCTAGCGGGAGCGCACACAGATACGCAGTATTTT.

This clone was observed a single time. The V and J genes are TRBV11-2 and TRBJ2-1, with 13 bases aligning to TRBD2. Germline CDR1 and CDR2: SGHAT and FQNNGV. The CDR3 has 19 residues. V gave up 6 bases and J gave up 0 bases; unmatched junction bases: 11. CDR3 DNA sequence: TGTGCCAGCAGTTCAAGCCCGGGACTAGCGGGATCCTCCTACAATGAGCAGTTCTTC. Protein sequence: CASSSSPGLAGSSYNEQFF. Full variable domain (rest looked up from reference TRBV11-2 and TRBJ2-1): EAGVAQSPRYKIIEKRQSVAFWCNPISGHATLYWYQQILGQGPKLLIQFQNNGVVDDSQLPKDRFSAERLKGVDSTLKIQPAKLEDSAVYLCASSSSPGLAGSSYNEQFFGPGTRLTVL.

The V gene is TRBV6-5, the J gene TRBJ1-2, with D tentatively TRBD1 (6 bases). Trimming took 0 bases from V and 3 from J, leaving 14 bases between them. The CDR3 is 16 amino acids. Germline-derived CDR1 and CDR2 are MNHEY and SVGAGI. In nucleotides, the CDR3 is TGTGCCAGCAGTTACTCGGGGGGCGAGAGGTACTATGGCTACACCTTC. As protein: CASSYSGGERYYGYTF.

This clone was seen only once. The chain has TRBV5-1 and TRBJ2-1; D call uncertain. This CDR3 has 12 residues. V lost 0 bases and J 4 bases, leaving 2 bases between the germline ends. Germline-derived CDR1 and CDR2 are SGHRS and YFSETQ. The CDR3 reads CASSLVYNEQFF. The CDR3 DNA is TGCGCCAGCAGCTTGGTGTACAATGAGCAGTTCTTC.

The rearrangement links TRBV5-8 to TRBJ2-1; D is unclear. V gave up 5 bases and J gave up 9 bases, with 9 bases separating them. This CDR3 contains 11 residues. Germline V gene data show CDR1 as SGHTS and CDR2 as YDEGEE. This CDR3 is CASSFSREQFF. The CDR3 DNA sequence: TGTGCCAGCAGTTTTAGCCGTGAGCAGTTCTTC.

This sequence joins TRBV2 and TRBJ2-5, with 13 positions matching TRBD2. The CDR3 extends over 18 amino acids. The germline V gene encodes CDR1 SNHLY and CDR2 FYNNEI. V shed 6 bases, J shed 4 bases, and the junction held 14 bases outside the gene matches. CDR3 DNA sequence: TGTGCCAGCAGGGTACTAGCGGGAGGGCTCTCTTCTCTAGAGACCCAGTACTTC. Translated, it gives CASRVLAGGLSSLETQYF.

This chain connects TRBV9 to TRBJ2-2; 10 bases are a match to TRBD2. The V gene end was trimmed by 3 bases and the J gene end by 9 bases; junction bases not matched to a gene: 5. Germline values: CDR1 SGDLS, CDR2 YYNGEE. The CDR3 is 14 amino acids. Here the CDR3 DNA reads TGTGCCAGCAGCGCCTCTAGCGGGAGACGGGAGCTGTTTTTT. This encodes CASSASSGRRELFF.

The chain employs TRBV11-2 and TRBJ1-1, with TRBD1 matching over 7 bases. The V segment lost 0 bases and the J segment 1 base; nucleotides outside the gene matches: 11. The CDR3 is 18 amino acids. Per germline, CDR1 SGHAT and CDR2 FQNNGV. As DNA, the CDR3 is TGTGCCAGCAGCTTAGACTTCTCCCCACAGGGGAGGAACACTGAAGCTTTCTTT. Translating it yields CASSLDFSPQGRNTEAFF.

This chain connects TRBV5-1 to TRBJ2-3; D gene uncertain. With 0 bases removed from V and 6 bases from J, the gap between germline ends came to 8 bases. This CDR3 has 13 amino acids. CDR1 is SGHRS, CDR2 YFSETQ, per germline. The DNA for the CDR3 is TGCGCCAGCAGCTTGGCCATGTCGGATACGCAGTATTTT. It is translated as CASSLAMSDTQYF.

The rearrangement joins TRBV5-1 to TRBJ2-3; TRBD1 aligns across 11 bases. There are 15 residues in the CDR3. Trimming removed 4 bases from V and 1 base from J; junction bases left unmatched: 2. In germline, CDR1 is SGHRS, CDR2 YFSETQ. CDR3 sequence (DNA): TGCGCCAGCAGCATGGACAGGGGGCGCACAGATACGCAGTATTTT. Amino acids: CASSMDRGRTDTQYF.

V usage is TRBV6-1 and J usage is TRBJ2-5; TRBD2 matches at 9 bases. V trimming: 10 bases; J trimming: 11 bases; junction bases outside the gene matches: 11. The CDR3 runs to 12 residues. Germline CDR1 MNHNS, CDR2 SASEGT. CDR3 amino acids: CATRGRGREQYF. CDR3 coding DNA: TGTGCCACTCGCGGGAGGGGCCGGGAGCAGTACTTC.

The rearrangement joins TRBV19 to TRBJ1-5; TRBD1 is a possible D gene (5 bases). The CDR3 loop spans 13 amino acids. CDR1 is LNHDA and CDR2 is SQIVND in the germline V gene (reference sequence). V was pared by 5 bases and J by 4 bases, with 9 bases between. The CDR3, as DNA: TGTGCCAGTAGTGAGGGGAAGAATCAGCCCCAGCATTTT. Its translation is CASSEGKNQPQHF.

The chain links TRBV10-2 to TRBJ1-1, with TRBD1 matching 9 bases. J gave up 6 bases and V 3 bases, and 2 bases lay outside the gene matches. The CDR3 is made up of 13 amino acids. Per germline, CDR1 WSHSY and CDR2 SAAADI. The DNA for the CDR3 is TGCGCCAGCAGTGATGGACAGGGGTCTGAAGCTTTCTTT. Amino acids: CASSDGQGSEAFF.

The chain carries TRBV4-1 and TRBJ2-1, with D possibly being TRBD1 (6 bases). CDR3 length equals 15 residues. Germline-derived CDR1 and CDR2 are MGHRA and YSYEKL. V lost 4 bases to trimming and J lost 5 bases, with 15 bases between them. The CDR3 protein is CASSPELGTHNEQFF. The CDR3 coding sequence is TGCGCCAGCAGCCCAGAGTTGGGGACACACAATGAGCAGTTCTTC.

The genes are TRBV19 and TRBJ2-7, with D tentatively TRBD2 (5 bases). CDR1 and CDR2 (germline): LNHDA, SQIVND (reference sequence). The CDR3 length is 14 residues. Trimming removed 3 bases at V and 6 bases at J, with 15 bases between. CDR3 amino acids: CASSIPSEGGEQYF. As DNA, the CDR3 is TGTGCCAGTAGTATCCCCTCTGAGGGCGGCGAGCAGTACTTC.

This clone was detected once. The CDR3 sequence is CASSLAGEGMNTEAFF. CDR3 sequence (DNA): TGTGCCAGCAGTTTAGCCGGGGAGGGGATGAACACTGAAGCTTTCTTT. The chain has TRBV28 and TRBJ1-1; weak D call: TRBD1 (5 bases). This CDR3 comprises 16 residues. Trimming stripped 2 bases from V and 0 bases from J, with 13 bases between. Germline CDR1 and CDR2: MDHEN and SYDVKM.

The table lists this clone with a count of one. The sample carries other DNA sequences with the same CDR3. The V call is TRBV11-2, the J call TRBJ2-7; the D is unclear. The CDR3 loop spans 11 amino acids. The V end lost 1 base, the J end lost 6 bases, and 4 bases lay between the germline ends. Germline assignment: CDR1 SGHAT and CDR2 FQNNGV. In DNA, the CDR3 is TGTGCCAGCAGCTTAGCGGGCGAGCAGTACTTC. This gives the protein CASSLAGEQYF.

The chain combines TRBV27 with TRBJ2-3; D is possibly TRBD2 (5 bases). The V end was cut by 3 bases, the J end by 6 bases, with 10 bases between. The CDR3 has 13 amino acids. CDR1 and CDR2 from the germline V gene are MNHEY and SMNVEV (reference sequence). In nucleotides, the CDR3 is TGTGCCAGCAGTTTCCCTAGCATGGATACGCAGTATTTT. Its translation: CASSFPSMDTQYF.

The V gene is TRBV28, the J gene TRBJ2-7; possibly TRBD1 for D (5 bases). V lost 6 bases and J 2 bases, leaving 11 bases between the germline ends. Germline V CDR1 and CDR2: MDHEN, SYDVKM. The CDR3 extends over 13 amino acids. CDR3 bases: TGTGCCAGCAGGAAGGGGCCAACCTACGAGCAGTACTTC. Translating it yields CASRKGPTYEQYF.

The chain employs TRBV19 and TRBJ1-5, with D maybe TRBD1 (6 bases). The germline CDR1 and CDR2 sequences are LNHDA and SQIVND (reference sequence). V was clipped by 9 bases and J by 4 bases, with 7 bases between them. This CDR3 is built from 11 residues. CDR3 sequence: CASRGNQPQHF. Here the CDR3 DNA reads TGTGCCAGCAGGGGTAATCAGCCCCAGCATTTT.

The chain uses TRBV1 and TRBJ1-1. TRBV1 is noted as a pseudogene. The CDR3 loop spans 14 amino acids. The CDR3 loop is CTSSQRTVNTEAFF. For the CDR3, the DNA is TGCACCAGCAGCCAGAGGACGGTGAACACTGAAGCTTTCTTT.

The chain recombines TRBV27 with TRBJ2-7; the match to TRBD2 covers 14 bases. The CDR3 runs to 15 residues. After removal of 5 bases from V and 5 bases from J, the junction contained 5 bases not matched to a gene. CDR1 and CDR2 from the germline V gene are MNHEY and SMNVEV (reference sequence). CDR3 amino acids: CASSQGTSGRNEQYF. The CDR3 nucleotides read TGTGCCAGCAGTCAAGGGACTAGCGGGAGAAACGAGCAGTACTTC.

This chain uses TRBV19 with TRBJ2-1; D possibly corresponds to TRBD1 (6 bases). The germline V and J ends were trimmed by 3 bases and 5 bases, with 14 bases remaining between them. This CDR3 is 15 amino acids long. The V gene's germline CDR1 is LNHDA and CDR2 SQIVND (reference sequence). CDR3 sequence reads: CASSIRTARDNEQFF. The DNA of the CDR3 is TGTGCCAGTAGTATTAGGACAGCAAGAGACAATGAGCAGTTCTTC.

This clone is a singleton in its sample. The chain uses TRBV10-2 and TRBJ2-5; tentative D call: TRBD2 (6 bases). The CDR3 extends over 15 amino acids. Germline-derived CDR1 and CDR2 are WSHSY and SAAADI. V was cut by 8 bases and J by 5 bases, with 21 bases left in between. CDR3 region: CASGSGTLDRETQYF. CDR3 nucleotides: TGCGCCAGCGGGTCCGGGACTTTAGACCGGGAGACCCAGTACTTC.